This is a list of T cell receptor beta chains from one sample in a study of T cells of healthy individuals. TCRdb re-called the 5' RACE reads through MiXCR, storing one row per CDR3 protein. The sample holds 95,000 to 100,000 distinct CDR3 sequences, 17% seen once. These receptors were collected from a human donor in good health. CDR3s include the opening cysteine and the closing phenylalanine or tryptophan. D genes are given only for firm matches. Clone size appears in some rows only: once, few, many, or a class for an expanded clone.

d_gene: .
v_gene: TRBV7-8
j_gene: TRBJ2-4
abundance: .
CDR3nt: TGTGCCAGCAGCTTAGGGGAAGGAGCCAAAAACATTCAGTACTTC
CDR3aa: CASSLGEGAKNIQYF

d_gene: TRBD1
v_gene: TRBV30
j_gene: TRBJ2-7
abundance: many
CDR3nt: TGTGCCTGGAGCGGAATCCGGGACAGCCCAGGCGAGCAGTACTTC
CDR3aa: CAWSGIRDSPGEQYF

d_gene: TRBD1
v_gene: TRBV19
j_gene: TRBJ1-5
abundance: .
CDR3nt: TGTGCCAGCGATAAACAGGGGAACCTAGGCAATCAGCCCCAGCATTTT
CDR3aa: CASDKQGNLGNQPQHF

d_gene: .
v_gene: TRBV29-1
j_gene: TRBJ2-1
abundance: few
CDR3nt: TGCAGCGTTGAAGATCTAGGGGGCAATGAGCAGTTCTTC
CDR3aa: CSVEDLGGNEQFF

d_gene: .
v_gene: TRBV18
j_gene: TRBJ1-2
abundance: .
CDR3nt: TGTGCCAGCTCGCGAGCGGGTGTCGTCGCAACTGGCTACACCTTC
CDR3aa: CASSRAGVVATGYTF

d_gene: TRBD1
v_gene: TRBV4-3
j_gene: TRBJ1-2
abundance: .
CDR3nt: TGCGCCAGCAGCCGAGAGGGGGCCCTAGCTAACTATGGCTACACCTTC
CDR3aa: CASSREGALANYGYTF

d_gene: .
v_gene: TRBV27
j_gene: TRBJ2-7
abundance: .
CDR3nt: TGTGCCAGCAGCCTCCGCGGTGCCACCTACGAGCAGTACTTC
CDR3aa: CASSLRGATYEQYF

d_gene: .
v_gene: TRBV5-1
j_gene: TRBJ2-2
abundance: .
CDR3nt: TGCGCCAGCAGAATGGAGATCGGGGCGAACACCGGGGAGCTGTTTTTT
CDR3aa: CASRMEIGANTGELFF

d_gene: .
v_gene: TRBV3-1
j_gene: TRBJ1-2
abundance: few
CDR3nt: TGTGCCAGCCGGCAGGACAGTGCCCTGGGGCTCTATGGCTACACCTTC
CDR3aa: CASRQDSALGLYGYTF

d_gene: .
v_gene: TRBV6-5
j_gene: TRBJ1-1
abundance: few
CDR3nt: TGTGCCAGCAGTTACTGGGGGGCGAACACTGAAGCTTTCTTT
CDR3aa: CASSYWGANTEAFF

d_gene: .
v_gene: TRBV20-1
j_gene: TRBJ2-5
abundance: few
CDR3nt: TGCAGTGCTAACCGGGGTCGAGAGACCCAGTACTTC
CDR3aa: CSANRGRETQYF

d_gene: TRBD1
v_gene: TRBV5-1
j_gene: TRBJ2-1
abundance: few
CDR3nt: TGCGCCAGCAGCCTGGGACAGGGGCTCAACAATGAGCAGTTCTTC
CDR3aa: CASSLGQGLNNEQFF

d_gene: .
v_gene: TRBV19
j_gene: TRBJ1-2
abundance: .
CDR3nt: TGTGCCAGTAGCTCGCCAGTGAGATATGGCTACACCTTC
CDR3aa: CASSSPVRYGYTF

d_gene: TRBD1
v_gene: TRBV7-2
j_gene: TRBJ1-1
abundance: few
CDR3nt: TGTGCCAGCAGCGTAACAGGGGTCACTGAAGCTTTCTTT
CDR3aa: CASSVTGVTEAFF

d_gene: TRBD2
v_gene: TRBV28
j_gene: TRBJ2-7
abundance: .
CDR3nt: TGTGCCAGCAGTCTCCCTCGCGGGGGATCCTACGAGCAGTACTTC
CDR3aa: CASSLPRGGSYEQYF

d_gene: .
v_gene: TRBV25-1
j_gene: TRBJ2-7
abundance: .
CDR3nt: TGTGCCAGCAGTGTTGGGGGTTTAAGGTTTGACGAGCAGTACTTC
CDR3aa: CASSVGGLRFDEQYF

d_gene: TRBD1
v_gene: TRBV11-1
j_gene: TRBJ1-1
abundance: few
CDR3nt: TGTGCCAGCAGCTCCACCGGGACAGGCTCCAACACTGAAGCTTTCTTT
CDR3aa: CASSSTGTGSNTEAFF

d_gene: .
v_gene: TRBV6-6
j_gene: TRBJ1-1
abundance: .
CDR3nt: TGTGCCAGCAGTTTGACTGAAGCTTTCTTT
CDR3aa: CASSLTEAFF

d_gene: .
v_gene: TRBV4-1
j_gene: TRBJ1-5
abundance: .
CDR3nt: TGCGCCAGCAGCCAAGTCATCAGCCCCGGGAATCAGCCCCAGCATTTT
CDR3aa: CASSQVISPGNQPQHF

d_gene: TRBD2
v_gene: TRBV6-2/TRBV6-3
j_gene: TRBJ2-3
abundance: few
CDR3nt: TGTGCCAGCAGTCTGGAGGCTAGCGGGACAGATACGCAGTATTTT
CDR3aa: CASSLEASGTDTQYF

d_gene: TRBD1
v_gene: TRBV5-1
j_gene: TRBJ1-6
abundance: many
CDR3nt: TGCGCCAGCAGCTTGTCAGGACAGGGTAATTCACCCCTCCACTTT
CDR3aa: CASSLSGQGNSPLHF

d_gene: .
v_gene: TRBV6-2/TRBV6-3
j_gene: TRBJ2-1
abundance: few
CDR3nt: TGTGCCAGCAAAGTTGACGGGTACAATGAGCAGTTCTTC
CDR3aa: CASKVDGYNEQFF

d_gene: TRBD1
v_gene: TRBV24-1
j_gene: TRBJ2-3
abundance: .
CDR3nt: TGTGCCACCAGTGATCCACAGGGGCGAAGCACAGATACGCAGTATTTT
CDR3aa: CATSDPQGRSTDTQYF

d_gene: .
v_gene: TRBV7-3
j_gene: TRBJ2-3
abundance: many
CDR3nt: TGTGCCAGCAGCTTCCAGGGCGGCACAGATACGCAGTATTTT
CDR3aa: CASSFQGGTDTQYF

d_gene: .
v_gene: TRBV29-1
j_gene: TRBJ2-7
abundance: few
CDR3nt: TGCAGCATAGGCATCGACTACGAGCAGTACTTC
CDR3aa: CSIGIDYEQYF

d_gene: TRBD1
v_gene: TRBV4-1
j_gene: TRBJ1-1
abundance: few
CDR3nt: TGCGCCAGCAGCCAAGATGGCAGGGGGAGGAGGAACACTGAAGCTTTCTTT
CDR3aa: CASSQDGRGRRNTEAFF

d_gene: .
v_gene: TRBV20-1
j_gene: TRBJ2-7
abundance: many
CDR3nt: TGCAGTGCTAGGTTGGCTGACTACGAGCAGTACTTC
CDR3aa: CSARLADYEQYF

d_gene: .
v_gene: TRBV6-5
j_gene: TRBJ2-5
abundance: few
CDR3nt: TGTGCCAGCAGGACAGACGGGAAGACCCAGTACTTC
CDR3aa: CASRTDGKTQYF

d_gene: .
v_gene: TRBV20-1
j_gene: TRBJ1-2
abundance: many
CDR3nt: TGCAGTGCTACCAGACAGAACTATGGCTACACCTTC
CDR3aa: CSATRQNYGYTF

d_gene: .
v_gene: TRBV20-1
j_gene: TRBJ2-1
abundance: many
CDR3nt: TGCAGTGCTCAGGACGGAGGATACAATGAGCAGTTCTTC
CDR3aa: CSAQDGGYNEQFF